The source of this T cell receptor beta chain is a study of cytotoxic CD8 clonotypes in ibrutinib-treated CLL. Overall study context: Among the patients, some eleven presented as relapsed/refractory and 15 as treatment-naive; fewer than 18 showed unmutated IGHV. Study-wide points: Sustained-remission and progressing patients were not sampled at matched times. Contraction or stability on treatment was seen for public clonotypes, which were uncommon.

Sequencing used immunoSEQ multiplex PCR; TCRdb keeps in-frame clones, though not all of them. The table shows about 130,000 clones, with around 85% occurring only once. The CDR3 is 17 amino acids. Germline CDR1 reads SGHRS; CDR2 reads YFSETQ. V was trimmed by 4 bases and J by 6 bases, leaving 23 bases between them. A remark on this clone: Its specificity is unknown.

The specimen comprised PBMCs, sampled after 24 months of ibrutinib treatment. The chain joins TRBV5-1 to TRBJ2-1, with D maybe TRBD2 (5 bases). The sequence was collected from a human donor with chronic lymphocytic leukemia. CDR3 sequence: CASSPRGEPSMSNEQFF. CDR3 in DNA: TGCGCCAGCAGCCCCCGGGGAGAACCTTCAATGAGCAATGAGCAGTTCTTC.